These 31 T cell receptor beta chains originate from one sample sequenced in a study of T-cell reconstitution after alpha-beta-depleted transplantation in children. The authors prepared the TCRbeta library with unique molecular identifiers. TCRdb called the PCR reads again in MiXCR, with one record for every CDR3 protein. The profile shows approximately 640,000 distinct CDR3 sequences, roughly 17% of them singletons. The input for sequencing was PBMCs from the stem cell graft donor, taken from the stem cell graft. These TCRs come from a human donor who donated a stem cell graft to a child with acute myeloid leukemia.

At least ten counts were recorded for this clonotype. The chain uses TRBV12-3 or TRBV12-4 and TRBJ1-5, with D perhaps matching TRBD1 (6 bases). Trimming stripped 5 bases from V and 3 bases from J, with 11 bases between. The CDR3 has 14 amino acids. CDR3 residues: CASSPQGYNQPQHF. CDR3 sequence (DNA): TGTGCCAGCAGTCCACAGGGTTACAATCAGCCCCAGCATTTT.

This chain links TRBV20-1 with TRBJ2-1, with D possibly called TRBD1 or TRBD2 (6 bases each). The V gene's germline CDR1 is DFQATT and CDR2 SNEGSKA (reference sequence). The CDR3 has 12 residues. The CDR3 loop reads CSAERRGNEQFF. CDR3 coding DNA: TGCAGCGCTGAGCGGAGGGGGAATGAGCAGTTCTTC.

This clonotype was seen more than once but under ten times. The rearrangement uses TRBV7-2 and TRBJ2-5, with D possibly TRBD2 on 5 matching bases. The CDR3 length is 14 residues. From germline, CDR1 is SGHTA and CDR2 FQGNSA. Trimming left V 3 bases short and J 5 bases short, with 13 bases between. The CDR3 region has the DNA TGTGCCAGCAGCTTGCCGGGATATCGGGAGACCCAGTACTTC. Translated: CASSLPGYRETQYF.

In this sample, this clonotype turned up many times. The chain has TRBV20-1 and TRBJ2-5; 9 positions agree with TRBD1. The germline gives CDR1 DFQATT, CDR2 SNEGSKA (reference sequence). V lost 5 bases and J lost 8; bases outside the gene matches: 6. The CDR3 length is 12 residues. CDR3 DNA: TGCAGTGCTTCCGGGACAGGGAGAACCCAGTACTTC. Translating gives CSASGTGRTQYF.

The genes are TRBV20-1 and TRBJ2-2; D perhaps matches TRBD1 (6 bases). This CDR3 spans 15 amino acids. V dropped 5 bases and J dropped 0 bases, with 13 bases sitting between them. CDR1 and CDR2 from the germline V gene are DFQATT and SNEGSKA (reference sequence). The CDR3 sequence: CSAEDRTANTGELFF. The CDR3 bases are TGCAGTGCTGAAGACAGGACCGCGAACACCGGGGAGCTGTTTTTT.

This sequence joins TRBV7-6 and TRBJ1-6; the D gene is possibly TRBD1 (6 bases). This CDR3 has 17 residues. Germline V gives CDR1 SGHVS, CDR2 FNYEAQ. The ends were cut back, 4 bases at V and 10 bases at J, with 23 bases in the middle. The CDR3 DNA reads as TGTGCCAGCAGCTGCCGACAGGACCTCGAGTCGAGGTCACCCCTCCACTTT. Amino acids: CASSCRQDLESRSPLHF.

This sequence joins TRBV5-1 and TRBJ2-7, with no clear D. V was cut by 0 bases and J by 6 bases, with 10 bases left in between. The length of the CDR3 is 13 residues. Germline loops: CDR1 SGHRS, CDR2 YFSETQ. CDR3 nucleotide sequence: TGCGCCAGCAGCTTGGTCGGCAGGCGCGAGCAGTACGTC. Protein sequence: CASSLVGRREQYV.

The chain combines TRBV12-3 or TRBV12-4 with TRBJ2-1; 10 bases are a match to TRBD1. V was pared by 3 bases and J by 5 bases, with 19 bases of the junction left unmatched. CDR3 length: 20 residues. The CDR3 sequence: CASSFSVRGLIGQGDNEQFF. In DNA form, the CDR3 reads TGTGCCAGCAGTTTCTCAGTCAGGGGGCTAATAGGACAGGGGGACAATGAGCAGTTCTTC.

The chain joins TRBV5-6 to TRBJ1-2; possibly TRBD1 for D (5 bases). The CDR3 loop spans 13 amino acids. Deletions cut 1 base from V and 8 bases from J, with 12 bases between. The germline gives CDR1 SGHDT, CDR2 YYEEEE. The CDR3 loop is CASSLKQVGGYTF. CDR3 in DNA: TGTGCCAGCAGCTTGAAACAGGTGGGCGGCTACACCTTC.

The rearrangement joins TRBV18 to TRBJ1-1; TRBD1 is a possible D gene (6 bases). Germline lookup yields CDR1 KGHSH and CDR2 LQKENI. The CDR3 sequence is 15 residues long. V shed 2 bases and J shed 4 bases, with 14 bases lying between them. The CDR3, as DNA: TGTGCCAGCTCACCAACAGGACAGTCGAGCACTGAAGCTTTCTTT. This translates into CASSPTGQSSTEAFF.

Comments on this clonotype: A read error may be the cause here, since a much bigger clone is one base away. This sequence joins TRBV20-1 and TRBJ2-1; 11 nucleotides align to TRBD2. This CDR3 comprises 13 residues. V was pared by 3 bases and J by 8 bases, with 3 bases of the junction left unmatched. Germline V gene data show CDR1 as DFQATT and CDR2 as SNEGSKA (reference sequence). The CDR3 here is CSARTSGVYEQFF. CDR3 DNA: TGCAGTGCTAGGACTAGCGGGGTCTATGAGCAGTTCTTC.

V gene TRBV12-3 or TRBV12-4 combines with J gene TRBJ1-4, with TRBD1 identical over 7 bases. V lost 8 bases to trimming and J lost 3 bases; unmatched junction nucleotides: 3. The CDR3 is 13 residues long. CDR3 nucleotides: TGTGCCAGCGCCGGGACAGCTAATGAAAAACTGTTTTTT. Residues: CASAGTANEKLFF.

V gene TRBV4-1 combines with J gene TRBJ2-6; a possible D gene is TRBD2 (6 bases). The CDR3 spans 18 residues. V gave up 3 bases and J gave up 2 bases, with 17 bases separating them. Germline-derived CDR1 and CDR2 are MGHRA and YSYEKL. CDR3 residues: CASSQIGGAVPGANVLTF. The DNA of the CDR3 is TGCGCCAGCAGCCAGATAGGAGGGGCAGTACCTGGGGCCAACGTCCTGACTTTC.

On this clonotype itself: This clone may be a read error of a much larger clone one base away. Here the CDR3 omits its conserved ending phenylalanine or tryptophan, so a read error is the likely source. J is TRBJ1-2 and V is TRBV4-3; no definite D call. This CDR3 spans 15 amino acids. CDR1 is LGHNA and CDR2 is YSLEER in the germline V gene. Between the trimmed V and J ends, which lost 2 bases and 4 bases, there was a span of 14 bases. CDR3 nucleotides: TGCGCCAGCAGCCAATACCGCAGTACTTCCTATGGCTACACCCTC. Amino acid sequence: CASSQYRSTSYGYTL.

CDR3 DNA: TGCGCCAGCATGAGGGGACCCAGACCCTACGAGCAGTACTTC. It codes for CASMRGPRPYEQYF. The V call is TRBV5-1, the J call TRBJ2-7; D may correspond to TRBD1 or TRBD2 (5 bases each). Trimming removed 6 bases at V and 2 bases at J, with 15 bases between. The CDR3 is made up of 14 amino acids. Germline CDR1 SGHRS, CDR2 YFSETQ.

This chain uses TRBV30 with TRBJ1-5; tentative D call: TRBD1 (5 bases). CDR1 GTSNPN and CDR2 SVGIG come from the germline V gene (reference sequence). The V and J ends lost 4 bases and 6 bases respectively, with 22 bases between them. The CDR3 contains 16 residues. The CDR3 DNA follows: TGTGCCTGGACTCCTGGCGGGACCCTGGGAGGTCAGCCCCAGCATTTT. It translates to CAWTPGGTLGGQPQHF. Variable domain in full (rest from reference TRBV30 and TRBJ1-5): SQTIHQWPATLVQPVGSPLSLECTVEGTSNPNLYWYRQAAGRGLQLLFYSVGIGQISSEVPQNLSASRPQDRQFILSSKKLLLSDSGFYLCAWTPGGTLGGQPQHFGDGTRLSIL.

The table lists this clonotype with a few counts. The genes are TRBV7-9 and TRBJ2-1; weak D call: TRBD2 (6 bases). Germline-derived CDR1 and CDR2 are SEHNR and FQNEAQ (reference sequence). The CDR3 is 14 amino acids. V was trimmed by 5 bases and J by 6 bases, leaving 14 bases between them. DNA for the CDR3: TGTGCCAGCAGCGGGGGTACGGGGGTCAATGAGCAGTTCTTC. Translation: CASSGGTGVNEQFF.

This clonotype was seen only a few times. The chain has TRBV5-6 and TRBJ1-1; D is perhaps TRBD1 (6 bases). The germline CDR1 and CDR2 sequences are SGHDT and YYEEEE. CDR3 length: 15 residues. The ends were cut back, 4 bases at V and 0 bases at J, with 13 bases in the middle. The CDR3 DNA sequence: TGTGCCAGCAGCCCCTGGGGGGGCGTGAACACTGAAGCTTTCTTT. Amino acid sequence: CASSPWGGVNTEAFF.

A few counts support this clonotype. This chain uses TRBV20-1 with TRBJ2-1; TRBD2 matches at 9 bases. There are 18 residues in the CDR3. The V gene's germline CDR1 is DFQATT and CDR2 SNEGSKA (reference sequence). The ends lost 6 bases at V and 4 bases at J; junction bases unmatched: 19. The chain's CDR3 is CSATNLLNFSGRYNEQFF. The CDR3 region has the DNA TGCAGTGCCACCAACCTTCTGAACTTCAGCGGGAGGTACAATGAGCAGTTCTTC.

In regard to this clonotype: A read error may explain this, as a much larger clone is one base away. V is TRBV20-1 and J is TRBJ2-3, with TRBD2 identical over 9 bases. CDR1 is DFQATT and CDR2 is SNEGSKA in the germline V gene (reference sequence). This CDR3 has 15 residues. The CDR3 sequence: CSAAGRGGRTDTQNF. DNA of the CDR3: TGCAGTGCTGCCGGGCGGGGGGGCCGCACAGATACGCAGAATTTT.

This chain links TRBV6-5 with TRBJ2-5, with 8 bases that match TRBD1. Trimming at V came to 0 bases and at J to 5 bases, leaving 5 bases not matched to a gene. The CDR3 consists of 15 residues. CDR1 and CDR2 from the germline V gene are MNHEY and SVGAGI. The CDR3 nucleotides read TGTGCCAGCAGTTACTCGCGGACAGGGCGGGAGACCCAGTACTTC. Translated, it gives CASSYSRTGRETQYF.

In this sample, this clonotype turned up many times. This rearrangement joins TRBV29-1 to TRBJ1-1; D remains ambiguous. V shed 5 bases and J shed 6 bases, with 10 bases lying between them. Per the germline V gene, CDR1 is SQVTM and CDR2 is ANQGSEA. The CDR3 contains 11 residues. The CDR3 DNA is TGCAGCGTTACCTTGACCGCTGAAGCTTTCTTT. This encodes CSVTLTAEAFF. Drawing the rest from reference TRBV29-1 and TRBJ1-1, the complete variable domain is SAVISQKPSRDICQRGTSLTIQCQVDSQVTMMFWYRQQPGQSLTLIATANQGSEATYESGFVIDKFPISRPNLTFSTLTVSNMSPEDSSIYLCSVTLTAEAFFGQGTRLTVV.

CDR3 nucleotides: TGTGCCAGCTCACCATTGGCAGGGGATTTTAGCAATCAGCCCCAGCATTTT. Translated: CASSPLAGDFSNQPQHF. V usage is TRBV18 and J usage is TRBJ1-5; D perhaps matches TRBD1 (6 bases). The CDR3 runs to 17 residues. With 2 bases removed from V and 0 bases from J, the gap between germline ends came to 14 bases. Germline V gives CDR1 KGHSH, CDR2 LQKENI.

V gene TRBV4-2 combines with J gene TRBJ2-2; 8 bases are a match to TRBD1. The CDR3 sequence is 15 residues long. Germline V gene lookup returns CDR1 LGHNA and CDR2 YNFKEQ. The J segment lost 4 bases and the V segment lost 4 bases, leaving 5 bases of the junction unmatched. CDR3 residues: CASSPWTGPTGELFF. CDR3 sequence (DNA): TGTGCCAGCAGCCCGTGGACAGGGCCCACCGGGGAGCTGTTTTTT.

The rearrangement uses TRBV7-2 and TRBJ1-2; D unclear. Germline CDR1 is SGHTA and CDR2 is FQGNSA. CDR3 length: 15 amino acids. V was clipped by 6 bases and J by 1 base, with 15 bases between them. The DNA of the CDR3 is TGTGCCAGCAGTGAGCGTGGCCTAATTAACTATGGCTACACCTTC. Amino acids: CASSERGLINYGYTF. The complete variable domain, with remaining parts taken from reference TRBV7-2 and TRBJ1-2, reads GAGVSQSPSNKVTEKGKDVELRCDPISGHTALYWYRQSLGQGLEFLIYFQGNSAPDKSGLPSDRFSAERTGGSVSTLTIQRTQQEDSAVYLCASSERGLINYGYTFGSGTRLTVV.

This clonotype showed up just once. The V gene is TRBV7-2, the J gene TRBJ1-4, with D unresolved. There are 15 residues in the CDR3. The germline CDR1 and CDR2 sequences are SGHTA and FQGNSA. V lost 1 base, J lost 7 bases, and 13 bases lay in between. CDR3 sequence reads: CASSLGASHGEKLFF. CDR3 bases: TGTGCCAGCAGCTTAGGGGCGTCTCATGGTGAAAAACTGTTTTTT.

This clonotype was seen many times. An end of the junction does not agree with germline; a read error may underlie this. The chain is built from TRBV5-5 and TRBJ2-1; the D gene is possibly TRBD2 (7 bases). Germline CDR1 SGHKS, CDR2 YYEKEE (reference sequence). This CDR3 is built from 11 residues. Here the CDR3 reads CASSLSGGPLF. In nucleotides, the CDR3 is TGTGCCAGCAGCTTATCCGGGGGGCCGCTCTTC.

This clonotype appeared many times. The V call is TRBV7-2, the J call TRBJ2-5; D might be TRBD1 or TRBD2, each matching 5 bases. Looked up from germline, CDR1 is SGHTA and CDR2 is FQGNSA. This CDR3 is built from 14 residues. V lost 3 bases and J 1 base, leaving 9 bases between the germline ends. DNA of the CDR3: TGTGCCAGCAGCTTGGGGGTTTCCCAAGAGACCCAGTACTTC. It is translated as CASSLGVSQETQYF.

This clonotype was counted at least ten times. The genes are TRBV7-9 and TRBJ2-3; unclear D gene. Per the germline V gene, CDR1 is SEHNR and CDR2 is FQNEAQ (reference sequence). V was pared by 2 bases and J by 2 bases, with 5 bases between. CDR3 length: 13 residues. The CDR3 DNA is TGTGCCAGCAGCTTAAATCCCACAGATACGCAGTATTTT. Translating gives CASSLNPTDTQYF.

The rearrangement uses TRBV20-1 and TRBJ1-5; the D is unclear. Trimming pared 6 bases from V and 3 bases from J, leaving 18 bases between. The CDR3 covers 15 residues. The germline V gene encodes CDR1 DFQATT and CDR2 SNEGSKA (reference sequence). The CDR3 bases are TGCAGTGCCGGGGTAGGCCAGGCGCTCAATCAGCCCCAGCATTTT. This encodes CSAGVGQALNQPQHF.

This clonotype was seen only a few times. This chain links TRBV6-2 or TRBV6-3 with TRBJ2-7; a possible D gene is TRBD2 (7 bases). CDR3 size: 15 residues. CDR1 and CDR2 (germline): MNHEY, SVGEGT. V was cut by 7 bases and J by 0 bases, with 16 bases left in between. This CDR3 reads CASKLGGGSSYEQYF. CDR3 DNA sequence: TGTGCCAGCAAGTTGGGCGGGGGCAGCTCCTACGAGCAGTACTTC.